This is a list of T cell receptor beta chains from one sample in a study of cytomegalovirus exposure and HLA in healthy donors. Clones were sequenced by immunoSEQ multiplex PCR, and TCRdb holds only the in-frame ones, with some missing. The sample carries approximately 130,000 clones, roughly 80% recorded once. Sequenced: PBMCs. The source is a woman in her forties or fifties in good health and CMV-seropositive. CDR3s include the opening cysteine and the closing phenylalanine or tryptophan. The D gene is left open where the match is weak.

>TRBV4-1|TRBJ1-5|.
TGCGCCAGCAGCCAATTACCGGCGGGGTATAGCAATCAGCCCCAGCATTTT
CASSQLPAGYSNQPQHF
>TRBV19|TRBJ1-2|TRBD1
TGTGCCAGTACTATAACAGGGGGAAACTATGGCTACACCTTC
CASTITGGNYGYTF
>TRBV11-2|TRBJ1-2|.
TGTGCCAGCAGCTTAACGGCACAGGGCTTATTCGGCTACACCTTC
CASSLTAQGLFGYTF
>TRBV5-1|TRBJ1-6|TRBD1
TGCGCCAGCACCCTGGGACAGGGGTTAGATAATTCACCCCTCCACTTT
CASTLGQGLDNSPLHF
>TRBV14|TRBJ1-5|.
TGTGCCACCCCCCGAGGCAATCAGCCCCAGCATTTT
CATPRGNQPQHF
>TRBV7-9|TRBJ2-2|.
TGTGCCAGCCGCCCACTAGGGAACACCGGAGAGCTGTTTTTT
CASRPLGNTGELFF
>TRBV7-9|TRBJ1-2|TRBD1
TGTGCCAGCTCAGGGGGGCGGCACCACTATGGCTACACCTTC
CASSGGRHHYGYTF
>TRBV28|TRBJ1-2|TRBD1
TGTGCCAGCAGTTTATGGCGACAGGGGAATGGCTACACCTTC
CASSLWRQGNGYTF
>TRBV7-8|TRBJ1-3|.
TGTGCCAGCAGCTTGGACTCTTTCTCTGGAAACACCATATATTTT
CASSLDSFSGNTIYF
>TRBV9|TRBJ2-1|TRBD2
TGTGCCAGCAGCCTCAACTTGGGGTTACTAGCGGGAATCGGCGATGAGCAGTTCTTC
CASSLNLGLLAGIGDEQFF